This TCR beta chain was profiled in a study of preoperative IRX-2 immunotherapy in early breast cancer. There are a few counts of this clone. The treatment: preoperative locoregional IRX-2 cytokine immunotherapy. This phase Ib study tested locoregional IRX-2 cytokine immunotherapy given before surgery. The CDR3 extends over 12 amino acids. With 5 bases removed from V and 4 bases from J, the gap between germline ends came to 12 bases. Germline CDR1 reads GTSNPN; CDR2 reads SVGIG (reference sequence). Assay: immunoSEQ multiplex PCR; the TCRdb copy retains only in-frame clones and omits some. The sample holds about 38,000 clones, approximately 85% seen once.

This rearrangement joins TRBV30 to TRBJ2-7; D gene uncertain. The receptor's source is a human donor with breast cancer. Here the sequenced sample was lymph node tissue, taken after IRX-2 immunotherapy. This CDR3 is CAWDRPRYEQYF. The CDR3 DNA sequence: TGTGCCTGGGACCGTCCTCGATACGAGCAGTACTTC.